Sequencing of this T cell receptor beta chain was carried out in a study of blood T cells in healthy people across ages (dated by TCRdb to 2015 to 2017). About the study as a whole: In model experiments, template switching captured about one uniquely barcoded TCR beta cDNA molecule for every two T cells. The donors were divided into four age groups: young (average around 16 years), middle-aged (under 40), aged (about 61) and long-lived (about 90). Donors of different ages were randomly distributed across sequencing lanes to avoid experimental bias. Two additional independent replicas of 1 million unique cDNA reads from the same blood draw were analyzed for two donors (one aged 18 to 30 and one aged 80 or older). The study measured age-related changes in TCR beta repertoire diversity using deep sequencing normalized with unique cDNA molecular identifiers.

The junction shows trimming of 1 base on V and 7 bases on J, plus 13 bases between the germline ends. Based on the germline V gene (reference sequence), the CDR1 and CDR2 sequences are LGHDT and YNNKEL. The CDR3 measures 15 amino acids from cysteine to phenylalanine. Just the 45-base CDR3 DNA is kept, in frame starting at base 1. Remarks on this clonotype: The antigen it recognizes is unknown. Base qualities are missing; no much larger clone stands one base away.

The donors were around 39 Caucasian individuals from Russia, aged roughly 6 to 100 years, who were systemically healthy. Around 10 milliliters of peripheral blood were collected from each donor into EDTA-treated Vacutainer tubes. Ficoll-Paque density-gradient centrifugation was used to isolate PBMCs, with at least 6.5 million per sample. Total RNA, at least 5 micrograms per sample, was extracted from PBMCs with Trizol reagent. For every donor, flow cytometry on a PBMC aliquot measured the percentage of naive CD45RAhigh/CD27high T cells. The library was generated by 5' RACE. Sequencing was performed on an Illumina HiSeq 2500. The second PCR ran for about 6 to 12 cycles and used a J-beta primer mix along with a sample-barcoded 5' primer. A unique molecular identifier was introduced onto each TCR beta cDNA molecule by a template-switch 5' adaptor carrying 12 random nucleotides. At least 2.5 million CDR3-containing paired-end reads were obtained from each sample. The Mint cDNA synthesis kit, primed by a TRBC-specific oligonucleotide, was used to synthesize first-strand cDNA from all RNA. After uracil-DNA glycosylase treatment, a first 18-cycle PCR used universal primers M1SS and BC2_uni_R on all cDNA. As for how the authors treated the data: For normalization, 1 million high-quality reads were randomly selected from each sample, with every read carrying a distinct molecular identifier. Reads sharing molecular identifiers were discarded rather than binned into consensus sequences. MiTCR, run with a Q25 quality threshold and the strictest error-elimination algorithm, handled CDR3 identification, clonotype clustering and error correction. A nonparametric unseen species model with Euler transformation was used to estimate lower-bound total TCR beta diversity. Through fastp at Q25 and MiXCR, TCRdb rebuilt clones from the public reads, retaining in-frame beta chains. Rows with a matching CDR3 protein are joined into one entry that keeps the most common DNA and genes. These V and J calls rely on TCRdb rather than the paper's analysis. The sample records about 640,000 distinct CDR3 sequences, around three fifths of which are singletons. Around 37% of the sample lies in the top ten.

Study-wide conclusions, independent of this receptor: Estimates of total diversity based on one million sequenced T cells were regarded as lower bounds and as underestimates. Conclusive comparison of naive and antigen-experienced compartments was prevented by the profiling of bulk unsorted PBMCs. As age increased, observed TCR beta diversity per million T cells dropped in a roughly linear way, and a significant reduction was already evident by age 40. There was a strong correlation between observed TCR beta diversity and the percentage of naive T cells measured by flow cytometry. The CMV infection status of donors was not known, potentially confounding age-related changes in expanded clonotypes. Compared with the aged group, the long-lived group had more naive CD4+ T cells, fewer expanded clones and increased TCR diversity, a pattern suggesting age selection.

This sequence was found in a man aged 55 to 69 in good health. The sample was blood. The chain was built from TRBV3-1 and TRBJ1-4; TRBD1 is a possible D gene, resting on 5 matching bases. DNA sequence: TGTGCCAGCAGCCAAGGCCCGGGGGACGGTGAAAAACTGTTTTTT. This gives the protein CASSQGPGDGEKLFF.